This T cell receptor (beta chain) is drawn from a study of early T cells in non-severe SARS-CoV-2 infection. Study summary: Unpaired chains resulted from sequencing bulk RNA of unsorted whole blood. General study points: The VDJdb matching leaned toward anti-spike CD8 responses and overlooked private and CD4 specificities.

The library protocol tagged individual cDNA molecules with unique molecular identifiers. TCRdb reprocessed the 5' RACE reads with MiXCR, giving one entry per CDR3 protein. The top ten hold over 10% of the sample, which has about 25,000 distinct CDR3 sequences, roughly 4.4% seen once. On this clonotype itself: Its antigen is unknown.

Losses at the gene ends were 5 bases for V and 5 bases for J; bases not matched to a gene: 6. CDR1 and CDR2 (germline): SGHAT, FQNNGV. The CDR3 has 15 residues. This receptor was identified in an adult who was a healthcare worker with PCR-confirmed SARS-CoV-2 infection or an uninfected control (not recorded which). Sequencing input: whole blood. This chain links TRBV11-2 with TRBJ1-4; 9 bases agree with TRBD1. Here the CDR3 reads CASSAGTGRNEKLFF. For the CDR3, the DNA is TGTGCCAGCAGCGCCGGGACAGGGAGGAATGAAAAACTGTTTTTT. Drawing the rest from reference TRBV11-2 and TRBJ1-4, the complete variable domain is EAGVAQSPRYKIIEKRQSVAFWCNPISGHATLYWYQQILGQGPKLLIQFQNNGVVDDSQLPKDRFSAERLKGVDSTLKIQPAKLEDSAVYLCASSAGTGRNEKLFFGSGTQLSVL.